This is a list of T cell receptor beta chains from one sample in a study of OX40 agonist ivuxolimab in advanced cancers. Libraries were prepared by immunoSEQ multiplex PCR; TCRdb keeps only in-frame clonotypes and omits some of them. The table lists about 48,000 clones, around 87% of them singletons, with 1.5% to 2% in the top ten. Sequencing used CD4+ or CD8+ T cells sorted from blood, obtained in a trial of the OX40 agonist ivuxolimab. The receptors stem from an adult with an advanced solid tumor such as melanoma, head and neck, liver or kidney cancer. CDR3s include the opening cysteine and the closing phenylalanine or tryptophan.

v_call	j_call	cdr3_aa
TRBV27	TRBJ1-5	CASSREARGSQPQHF
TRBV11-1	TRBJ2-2	CASSFGTANTGELFF
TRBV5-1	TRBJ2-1	CASSSNPQGAGNEQFF
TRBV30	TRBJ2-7	CAWSAGDGFNEQYF
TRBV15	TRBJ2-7	CATSRDLAGGYEQYF
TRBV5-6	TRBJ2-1	CATQSMAHNEQFF
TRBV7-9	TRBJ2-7	CASSWGLGEYEQYF
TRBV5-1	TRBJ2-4	CASSPGTDRGDIQYF
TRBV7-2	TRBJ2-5	CASSLVLAAETQYF
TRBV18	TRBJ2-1	CASSPAGASSYNEQFF
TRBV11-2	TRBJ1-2	CASSLLSDRVGYTF
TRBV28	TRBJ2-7	CASSRPGQGSYEQYF
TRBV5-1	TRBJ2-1	CASNGGNSYNEQFF
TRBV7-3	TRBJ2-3	CASSFTPSGGRGGGRQYF
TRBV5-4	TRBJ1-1	CASSGWTPNTEAFF
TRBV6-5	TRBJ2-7	CASSYSGTGSSYEQYF
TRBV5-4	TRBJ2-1	CASARAENYNEQFF
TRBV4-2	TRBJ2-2	CASSQARGTGELFF
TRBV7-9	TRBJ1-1	CASSLDRTEAFF
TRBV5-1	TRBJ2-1	CASRFVQGTDEQFF
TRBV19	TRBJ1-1	CASTRTGNTEAFF
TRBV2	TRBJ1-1	CASSPGTANTEAFF
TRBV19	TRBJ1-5	CASSITGVQPQHF
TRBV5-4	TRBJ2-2	CASSYGLYTGELFF
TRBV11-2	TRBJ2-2	CASSLGGGSGELFF
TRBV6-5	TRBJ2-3	CASSPRQITDTQYF
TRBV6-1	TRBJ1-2	CASSVAGYGYGYTF
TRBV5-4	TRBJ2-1	CASSALNEQFF
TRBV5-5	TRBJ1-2	CASSSLSLDGYTF
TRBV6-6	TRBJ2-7	CASRTIRASYEQYF
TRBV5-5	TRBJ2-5	CASTGQSIRQETQYF
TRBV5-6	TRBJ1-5	CASSLAYRGRYDQPQHF
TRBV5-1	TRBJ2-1	CASSLVITGGGNEQFF
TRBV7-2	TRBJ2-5	CASGLRGWETQYF
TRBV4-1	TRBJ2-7	CASSQGDWGQGIYEQYF
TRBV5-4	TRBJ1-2	CASSSDSHLNYGYTF
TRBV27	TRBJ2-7	CASSKKGLAGGWGYEQYF
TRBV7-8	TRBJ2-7	CASSPLGRSSYEQYF
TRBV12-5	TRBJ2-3	CASGLVPPDTQYF